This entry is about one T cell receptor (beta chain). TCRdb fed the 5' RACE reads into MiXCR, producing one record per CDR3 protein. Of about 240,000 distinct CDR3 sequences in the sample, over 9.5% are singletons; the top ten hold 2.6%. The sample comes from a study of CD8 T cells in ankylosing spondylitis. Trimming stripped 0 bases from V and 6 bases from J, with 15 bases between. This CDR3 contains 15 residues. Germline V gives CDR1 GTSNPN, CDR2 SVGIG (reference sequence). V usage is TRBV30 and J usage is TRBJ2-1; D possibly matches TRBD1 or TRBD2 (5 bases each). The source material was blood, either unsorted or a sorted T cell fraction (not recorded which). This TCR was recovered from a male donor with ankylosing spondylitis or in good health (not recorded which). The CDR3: CAWSVDGTFVNEQFF. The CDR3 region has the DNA TGTGCCTGGAGTGTGGATGGGACCTTCGTCAATGAGCAGTTCTTC.